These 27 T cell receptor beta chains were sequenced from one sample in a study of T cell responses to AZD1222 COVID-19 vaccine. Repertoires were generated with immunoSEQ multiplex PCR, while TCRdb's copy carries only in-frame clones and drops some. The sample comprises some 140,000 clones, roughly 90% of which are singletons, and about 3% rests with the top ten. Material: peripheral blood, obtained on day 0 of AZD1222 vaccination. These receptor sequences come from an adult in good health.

CDR3: CASSRVGGTEAFF. The DNA for the CDR3 is TGTGCCAGCAGCCGGGTTGGAGGGACTGAAGCTTTCTTT. The chain combines TRBV3-1 (or the pseudogene TRBV3-2) with TRBJ1-1; no firm D call. The germline CDR1 and CDR2 sequences are LGHDT and YNNKEL (reference sequence). CDR3 length: 13 residues. V shed 4 bases and J shed 5 bases, with 11 bases lying between them.

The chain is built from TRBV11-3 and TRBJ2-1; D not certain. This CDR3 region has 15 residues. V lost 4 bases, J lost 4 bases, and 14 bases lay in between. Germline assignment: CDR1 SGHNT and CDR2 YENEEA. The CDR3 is CASSSGGGGYNEQFF. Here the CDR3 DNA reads TGTGCCAGCAGCTCGGGTGGCGGCGGATACAATGAGCAGTTCTTC.

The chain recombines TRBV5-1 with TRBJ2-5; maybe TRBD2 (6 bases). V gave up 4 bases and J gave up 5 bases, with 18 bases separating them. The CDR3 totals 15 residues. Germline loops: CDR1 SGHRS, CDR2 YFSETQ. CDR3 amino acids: CASSPGLLVWETQYF. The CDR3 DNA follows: TGCGCCAGCAGCCCGGGACTTCTAGTATGGGAGACCCAGTACTTC.

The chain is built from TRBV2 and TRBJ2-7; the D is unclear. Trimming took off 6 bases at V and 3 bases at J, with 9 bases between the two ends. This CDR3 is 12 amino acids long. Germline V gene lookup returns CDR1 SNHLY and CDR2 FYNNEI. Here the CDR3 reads CASSDPNYEQYF. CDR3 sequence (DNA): TGTGCCAGCAGCGACCCCAACTACGAGCAGTACTTC.

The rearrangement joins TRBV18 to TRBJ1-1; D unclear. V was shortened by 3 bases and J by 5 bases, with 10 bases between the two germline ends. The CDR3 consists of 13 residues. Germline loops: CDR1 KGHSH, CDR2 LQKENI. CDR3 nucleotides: TGTGCCAGCTCACCGACGGCGGAGACTGAAGCTTTCTTT. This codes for CASSPTAETEAFF.

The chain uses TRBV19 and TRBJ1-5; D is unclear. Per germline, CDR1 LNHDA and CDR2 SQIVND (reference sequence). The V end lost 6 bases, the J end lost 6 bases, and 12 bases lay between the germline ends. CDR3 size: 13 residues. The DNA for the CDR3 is TGTGCCAGTAGCCCTAAGGGCGGTCAGCCCCAGCATTTT. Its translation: CASSPKGGQPQHF.

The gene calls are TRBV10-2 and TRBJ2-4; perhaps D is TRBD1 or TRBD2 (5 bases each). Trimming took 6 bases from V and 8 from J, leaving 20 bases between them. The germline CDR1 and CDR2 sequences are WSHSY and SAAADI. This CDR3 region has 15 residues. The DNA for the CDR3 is TGCGCCAGCAGGGGGACCCGGGGAAATAATGACATTCAGTACTTC. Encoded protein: CASRGTRGNNDIQYF.

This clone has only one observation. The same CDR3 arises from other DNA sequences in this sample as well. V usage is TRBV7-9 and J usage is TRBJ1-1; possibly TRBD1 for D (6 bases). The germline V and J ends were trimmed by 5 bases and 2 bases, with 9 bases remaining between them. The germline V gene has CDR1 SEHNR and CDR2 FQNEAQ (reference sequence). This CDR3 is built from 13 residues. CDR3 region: CASSRQANTEAFF. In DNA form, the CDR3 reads TGTGCCAGCAGCAGACAGGCCAACACTGAAGCTTTCTTT. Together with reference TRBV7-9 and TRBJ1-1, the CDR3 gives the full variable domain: DTGVSQNPRHKITKRGQNVTFRCDPISEHNRLYWYRQTLGQGPEFLTYFQNEAQLEKSRLLSDRFSAERPKGSFSTLEIQRTEQGDSAMYLCASSRQANTEAFFGQGTRLTVV.

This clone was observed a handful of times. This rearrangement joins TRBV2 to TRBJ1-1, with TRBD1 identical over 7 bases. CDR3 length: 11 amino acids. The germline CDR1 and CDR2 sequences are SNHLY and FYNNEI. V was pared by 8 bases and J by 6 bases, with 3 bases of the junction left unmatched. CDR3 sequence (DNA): TGTGCCAGCGACAGGGACTCTGAAGCTTTCTTT. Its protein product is CASDRDSEAFF.

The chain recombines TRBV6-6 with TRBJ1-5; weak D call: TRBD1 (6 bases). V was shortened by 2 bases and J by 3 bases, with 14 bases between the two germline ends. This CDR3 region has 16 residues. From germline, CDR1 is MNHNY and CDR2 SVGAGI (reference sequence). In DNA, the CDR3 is TGTGCCAGCAGTTACAACAGGGAGGGCAACAATCAGCCCCAGCATTTT. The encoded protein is CASSYNREGNNQPQHF.

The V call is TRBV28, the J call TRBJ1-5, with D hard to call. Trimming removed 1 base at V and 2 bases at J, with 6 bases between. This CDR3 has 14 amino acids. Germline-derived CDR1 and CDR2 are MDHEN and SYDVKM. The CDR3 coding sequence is TGTGCCAGCAGTTTATTTCGGGGCAATCAGCCCCAGCATTTT. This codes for CASSLFRGNQPQHF. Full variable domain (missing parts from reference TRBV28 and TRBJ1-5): DVKVTQSSRYLVKRTGEKVFLECVQDMDHENMFWYRQDPGLGLRLIYFSYDVKMKEKGDIPEGYSVSREKKERFSLILESASTNQTSMYLCASSLFRGNQPQHFGDGTRLSIL.

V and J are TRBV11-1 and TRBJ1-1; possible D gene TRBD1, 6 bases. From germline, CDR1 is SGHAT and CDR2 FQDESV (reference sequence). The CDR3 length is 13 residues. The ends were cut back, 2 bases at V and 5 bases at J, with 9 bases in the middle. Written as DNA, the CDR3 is TGTGCCAGCAGCTTATCAGGGGAAACTGAAGCTTTCTTT. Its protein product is CASSLSGETEAFF.

CDR3 sequence reads: CATKIQPTASQLSGANVLTF. In DNA, the CDR3 is TGCGCCACCAAGATACAGCCAACCGCAAGTCAACTCTCTGGGGCCAACGTCCTGACTTTC. V is TRBV5-1 and J is TRBJ2-6; D gene uncertain. The length of the CDR3 is 20 residues. Germline V gene lookup returns CDR1 SGHRS and CDR2 YFSETQ. V lost 9 bases, J lost 0 bases, and 28 bases lay in between.

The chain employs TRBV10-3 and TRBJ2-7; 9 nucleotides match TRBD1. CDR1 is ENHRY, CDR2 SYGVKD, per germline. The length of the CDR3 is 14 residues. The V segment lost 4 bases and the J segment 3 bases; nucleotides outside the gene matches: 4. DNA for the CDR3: TGTGCCATCAGTGGCGGGACAGGGAACTACGAGCAGTACTTC. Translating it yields CAISGGTGNYEQYF.

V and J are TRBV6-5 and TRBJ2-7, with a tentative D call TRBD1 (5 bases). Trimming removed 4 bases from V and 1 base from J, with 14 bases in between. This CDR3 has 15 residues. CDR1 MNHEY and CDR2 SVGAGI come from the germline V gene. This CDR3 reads CASSFDSLRSYEQYF. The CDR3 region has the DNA TGTGCCAGCAGTTTCGACAGCCTTAGGTCCTACGAGCAGTACTTC.

The CDR3 protein is CASQLAGADTQYF. The DNA of the CDR3 is TGTGCCAGCCAACTAGCGGGGGCAGATACGCAGTATTTT. The chain employs TRBV6-5 and TRBJ2-3; TRBD2 agrees at 11 bases. The CDR3 loop spans 13 amino acids. The germline CDR1 and CDR2 sequences are MNHEY and SVGAGI. Trimming took 8 bases from V and 4 from J; bases not matched to a gene: 2.

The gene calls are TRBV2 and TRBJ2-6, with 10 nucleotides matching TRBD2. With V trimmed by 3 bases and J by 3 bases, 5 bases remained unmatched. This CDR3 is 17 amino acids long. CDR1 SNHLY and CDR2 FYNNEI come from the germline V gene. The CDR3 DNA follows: TGTGCCAGCAGTGATCAGCGGGGGGGCCGTGGGGCCAACGTCCTGACTTTC. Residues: CASSDQRGGRGANVLTF.

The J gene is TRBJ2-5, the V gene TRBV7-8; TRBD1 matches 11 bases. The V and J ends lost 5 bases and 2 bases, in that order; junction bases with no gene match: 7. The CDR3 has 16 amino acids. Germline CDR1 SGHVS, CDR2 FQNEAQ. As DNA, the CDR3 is TGTGCCAGCAGCCACCGGGACAGGGGGACTCAAGAGACCCAGTACTTC. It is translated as CASSHRDRGTQETQYF.

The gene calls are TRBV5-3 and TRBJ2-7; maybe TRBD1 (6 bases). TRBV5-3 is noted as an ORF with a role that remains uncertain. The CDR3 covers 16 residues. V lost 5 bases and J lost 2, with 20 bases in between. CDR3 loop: CARREVYQGNTYEQYF. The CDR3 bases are TGTGCCAGAAGAGAAGTGTACCAGGGGAATACCTACGAGCAGTACTTC.

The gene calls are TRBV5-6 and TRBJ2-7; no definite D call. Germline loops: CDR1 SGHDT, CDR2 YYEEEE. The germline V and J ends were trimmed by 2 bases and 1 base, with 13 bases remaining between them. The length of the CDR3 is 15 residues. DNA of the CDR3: TGTGCCAGCAGCTTTTGGCAAGGGATTTCCTACGAGCAGTACTTC. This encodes CASSFWQGISYEQYF.

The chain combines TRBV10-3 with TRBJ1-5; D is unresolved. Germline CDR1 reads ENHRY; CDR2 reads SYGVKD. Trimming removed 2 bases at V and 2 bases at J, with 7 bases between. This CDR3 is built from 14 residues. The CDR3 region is CAISEGRGNQPQHF. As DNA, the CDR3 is TGTGCCATCAGTGAGGGACGGGGCAATCAGCCCCAGCATTTT.

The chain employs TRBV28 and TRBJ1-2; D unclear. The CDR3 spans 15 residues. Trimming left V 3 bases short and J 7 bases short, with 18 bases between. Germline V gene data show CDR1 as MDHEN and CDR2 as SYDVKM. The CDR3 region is CASSFNELAVTGYTF. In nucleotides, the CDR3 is TGTGCCAGCAGTTTCAACGAATTAGCGGTCACTGGCTACACCTTC.

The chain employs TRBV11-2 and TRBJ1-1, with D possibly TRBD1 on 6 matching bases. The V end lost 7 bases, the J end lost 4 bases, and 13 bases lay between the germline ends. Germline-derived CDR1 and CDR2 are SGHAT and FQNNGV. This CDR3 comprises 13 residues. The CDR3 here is CASMGGLGTEAFF. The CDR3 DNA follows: TGTGCCAGCATGGGGGGGCTAGGCACTGAAGCTTTCTTT.

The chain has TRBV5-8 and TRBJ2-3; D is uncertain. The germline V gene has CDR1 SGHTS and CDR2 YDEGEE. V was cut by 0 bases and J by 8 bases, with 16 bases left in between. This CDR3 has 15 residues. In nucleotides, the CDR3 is TGTGCCAGCAGCTTGGCCTTATGGAGTATGGCTACGCAGTATTTT. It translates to CASSLALWSMATQYF.

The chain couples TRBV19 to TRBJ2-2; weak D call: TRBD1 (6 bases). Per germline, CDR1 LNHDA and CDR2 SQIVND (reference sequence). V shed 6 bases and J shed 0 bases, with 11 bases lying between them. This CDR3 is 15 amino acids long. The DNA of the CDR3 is TGTGCCAGTAGCATGGGGGCCCCGAACACCGGGGAGCTGTTTTTT. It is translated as CASSMGAPNTGELFF.

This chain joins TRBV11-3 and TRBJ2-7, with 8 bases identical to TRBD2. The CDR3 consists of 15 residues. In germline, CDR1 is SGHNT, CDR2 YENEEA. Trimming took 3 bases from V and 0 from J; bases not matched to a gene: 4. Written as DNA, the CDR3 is TGTGCCAGCAGCTTTAGCGGGGCCAGCTCCTACGAGCAGTACTTC. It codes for CASSFSGASSYEQYF.

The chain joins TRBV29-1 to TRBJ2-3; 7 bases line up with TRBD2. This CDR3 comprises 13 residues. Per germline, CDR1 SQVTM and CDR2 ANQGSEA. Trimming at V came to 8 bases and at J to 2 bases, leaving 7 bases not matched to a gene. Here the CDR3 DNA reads TGCAGCCCCCCAGCGGGGTCCACAGATACGCAGTATTTT. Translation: CSPPAGSTDTQYF.